These 5 T cell receptor beta chains share one sample of origin, sequenced in a study of T cell responses to AZD1222 COVID-19 vaccine. Measured with immunoSEQ multiplex PCR; TCRdb has only the in-frame clones, and not every one. The table includes 120,000 to 150,000 clones, around 86% detected once. Sequenced material: peripheral blood, taken on day 0 of MenACWY control vaccination. These receptors were collected from an adult in good health.

This chain connects TRBV12-2 to TRBJ2-7. TRBV12-2 is tagged as a pseudogene. The CDR3 has 18 amino acids. The CDR3 DNA reads as TGTGCAAGTCGCTTAGAGGGCGGTGGGACCTACGACTCCTACGAGCAGTACTTC. It yields the protein CASRLEGGGTYDSYEQYF.

This rearrangement joins TRBV27 to TRBJ2-7, with D possibly being TRBD1 (6 bases). Germline V lookup: CDR1 MNHEY, CDR2 SMNVEV (reference sequence). The CDR3 totals 16 residues. Trimming stripped 5 bases from V and 3 bases from J, with 20 bases between. CDR3 nucleotides: TGTGCCAGCAGTCAAAAACCGGGACACGGATTCTACGAGCAGTACTTC. Amino acid sequence: CASSQKPGHGFYEQYF.

This chain links TRBV24-1 with TRBJ2-5; 11 bases line up with TRBD2. Germline loops: CDR1 KGHDR, CDR2 SFDVKD. The J segment lost 5 bases and the V segment lost 1 base, leaving 5 bases of the junction unmatched. CDR3 length: 16 amino acids. CDR3 DNA: TGTGCCACCAGTGATTTCCGACTAGCGGGGTCGGAGACCCAGTACTTC. Translated: CATSDFRLAGSETQYF.

The DNA for the CDR3 is TGTGCCAGCAGCTTAGGCCGAGTGGGACTACACCAAGAGACCCAGTACTTC. It encodes CASSLGRVGLHQETQYF. V and J are TRBV7-8 and TRBJ2-5; 7 bases fit TRBD2. Looked up from germline, CDR1 is SGHVS and CDR2 is FQNEAQ. J was trimmed by 0 bases and V by 1 base; bases with no gene match: 8. The CDR3 has 17 amino acids. The whole variable domain, filled in from reference TRBV7-8 and TRBJ2-5, reads GAGVSQSPRYKVAKRGQDVALRCDPISGHVSLFWYQQALGQGPEFLTYFQNEAQLDKSGLPSDRFFAERPEGSVSTLKIQRTQQEDSAVYLCASSLGRVGLHQETQYFGPGTRLLVL.

The chain joins TRBV2 to TRBJ1-4, with D tentatively TRBD1 (5 bases). This CDR3 comprises 14 residues. V lost 3 bases to trimming and J lost 4 bases, with 9 bases between them. From germline, CDR1 is SNHLY and CDR2 FYNNEI. The DNA of the CDR3 is TGTGCCAGCAGTGACGGGGGATTTAATGAAAAACTGTTTTTT. This codes for CASSDGGFNEKLFF.